Shown below are 30 T cell receptor beta chains from a single sample sequenced in a study of blood T cell repertoires in COVID-19. The repertoire was sequenced with immunoSEQ multiplex PCR; TCRdb's copy has only in-frame clones and lacks some. This sample carries approximately 240,000 clones, 65% to 85% of them seen once, and the ten largest clones take roughly 5%. The sample comprised peripheral blood. These receptors came from a human donor in a cohort sampled during active COVID-19.

The J gene is TRBJ1-3, the V gene TRBV18; 7 bases line up with TRBD1. The CDR3 contains 14 residues. From germline, CDR1 is KGHSH and CDR2 LQKENI. Trimming took 6 bases from V and 10 from J; bases not matched to a gene: 12. The CDR3 reads CASSQGRGAQTIYF. As DNA, the CDR3 is TGTGCCAGCTCCCAAGGCAGGGGGGCGCAGACCATATATTTT.

The chain carries TRBV11-2 and TRBJ2-1, with no clear D. The CDR3 consists of 10 residues. Germline-derived CDR1 and CDR2 are SGHAT and FQNNGV. Trimming removed 5 bases from V and 9 bases from J, with 5 bases in between. DNA of the CDR3: TGTGCCAGCAGCACTGTTGAGCAGTTCTTC. This encodes CASSTVEQFF.

This clone was observed a few times. J is TRBJ1-2 and V is TRBV2; TRBD1 matches 9 bases. This CDR3 has 13 residues. V lost 9 bases, J lost 0 bases, and 2 bases stayed unmatched. The germline V gene has CDR1 SNHLY and CDR2 FYNNEI. CDR3 amino acids: CARGTGPNYGYTF. For the CDR3, the DNA is TGTGCCAGGGGGACAGGGCCTAACTATGGCTACACCTTC. Combining the CDR3 with reference TRBV2 and TRBJ1-2 gives the whole variable domain EPEVTQTPSHQVTQMGQEVILRCVPISNHLYFYWYRQILGQKVEFLVSFYNNEISEKSEIFDDQFSVERPDGSNFTLKIRSTKLEDSAMYFCARGTGPNYGYTFGSGTRLTVV.

The chain carries TRBV14 and TRBJ1-1, with a weak D call TRBD1 (5 bases). Trimming stripped 2 bases from V and 10 bases from J, with 14 bases between. Germline values: CDR1 SGHDN, CDR2 FVKESK. CDR3 size: 13 residues. CDR3: CASSQPGREGAFF. Written as DNA, the CDR3 is TGTGCCAGCAGCCAACCGGGACGGGAGGGAGCTTTCTTT.

Points on this clone: Germline and junction disagree at one end, which may indicate a read error. This sequence joins TRBV7-7 and TRBJ2-2, with TRBD1 identical over 12 bases. This CDR3 region has 15 residues. Germline V gene lookup returns CDR1 SSHAT and CDR2 FNYEAQ (reference sequence). The CDR3 region is CASSPGQGASGELFF. Here the CDR3 DNA reads TGTGCTAGCAGCCCGGGACAGGGGGCTAGCGGGGAGCTGTTTTTT.

This chain links TRBV19 with TRBJ2-3; TRBD2 might be the D (5 bases). This CDR3 region has 15 residues. From germline, CDR1 is LNHDA and CDR2 SQIVND (reference sequence). V was shortened by 3 bases and J by 4 bases, with 14 bases between the two germline ends. CDR3 sequence (DNA): TGTGCCAGTAGTATTGAGACTACCCTTTCAGATACGCAGTATTTT. Its translation: CASSIETTLSDTQYF.

The rearrangement uses TRBV30 and TRBJ1-1; TRBD1 matches at 8 bases. Germline values: CDR1 GTSNPN, CDR2 SVGIG (reference sequence). The CDR3 loop spans 13 amino acids. V lost 2 bases, J lost 1 base, and 0 bases stayed unmatched. The CDR3 region has the DNA TGTGCCTGGAGTCAGGGGGCGAACACTGAAGCTTTCTTT. This gives the protein CAWSQGANTEAFF.

The rearrangement links TRBV19 to TRBJ1-1; D is possibly TRBD1 (6 bases). The CDR3 runs 14 residues. Trimming stripped 5 bases from V and 5 bases from J, with 15 bases between. Germline CDR1 is LNHDA and CDR2 is SQIVND (reference sequence). The CDR3 DNA is TGTGCCAGTAGTGTACAGGGTTGGGGGACTGAAGCTTTCTTT. This codes for CASSVQGWGTEAFF.

V usage is TRBV28 and J usage is TRBJ2-2; perhaps TRBD2 as D (5 bases). Germline CDR1 reads MDHEN; CDR2 reads SYDVKM. The V end lost 7 bases, the J end lost 4 bases, and 22 bases lay between the germline ends. The CDR3 has 17 amino acids. In DNA form, the CDR3 reads TGTGCCAGCACGCCTACCGGGCGAGGGCCGTCCACCGGGGAGCTGTTTTTT. This translates into CASTPTGRGPSTGELFF.

The chain uses TRBV24-1 and TRBJ2-1; 9 nucleotides agree with TRBD2. Germline V gene lookup returns CDR1 KGHDR and CDR2 SFDVKD. V shed 5 bases, J shed 5 bases, and the junction held 9 bases outside the gene matches. This CDR3 has 16 residues. CDR3 DNA: TGTGCCACCAGTGGGCTGGCGGGAGGGGAAAACAATGAGCAGTTCTTC. It yields the protein CATSGLAGGENNEQFF.

The rearrangement joins TRBV28 to TRBJ1-1; D call uncertain. This CDR3 spans 12 amino acids. V was clipped by 7 bases and J by 4 bases, with 10 bases between them. Per germline, CDR1 MDHEN and CDR2 SYDVKM. The CDR3, as DNA: TGTGCCAGCACGTCCCCGGGCACTGAAGCTTTCTTT. Translated, it gives CASTSPGTEAFF.

The chain uses TRBV25-1 and TRBJ2-7, with 7 bases that match TRBD1. V dropped 3 bases and J dropped 5; count of bases not matched to a gene: 4. Germline CDR1 is MGHDK and CDR2 is SYGVNS. There are 13 residues in the CDR3. The chain's CDR3 is CASSDNRGHEQYF. The CDR3 DNA follows: TGTGCCAGCAGTGATAACAGGGGCCACGAGCAGTACTTC.

The table lists this clone with a count of one. The rearrangement links TRBV7-6 to TRBJ1-2, with 7 bases fitting TRBD1. Germline V gene lookup returns CDR1 SGHVS and CDR2 FNYEAQ. Trimming took 5 bases from V and 4 from J; bases not matched to a gene: 10. The CDR3 covers 15 residues. This CDR3 is CASSPGVGTAYGYTF. Written as DNA, the CDR3 is TGTGCCAGCAGCCCAGGGGTCGGGACAGCCTATGGCTACACCTTC.

The chain joins TRBV7-9 to TRBJ1-6; unclear D gene. V lost 4 bases and J lost 10, with 5 bases in between. From germline, CDR1 is SEHNR and CDR2 FQNEAQ (reference sequence). This CDR3 comprises 11 residues. The CDR3 reads CASSSSSPLHF. Written as DNA, the CDR3 is TGTGCCAGCAGCTCATCCTCACCCCTCCACTTT.

This clone has just a few counts. V and J are TRBV24-1 and TRBJ1-1; 8 nucleotides align to TRBD1. Trimming at V came to 7 bases and at J to 8 bases, leaving 11 bases not matched to a gene. CDR1 is KGHDR and CDR2 is SFDVKD in the germline V gene. This CDR3 comprises 14 residues. The chain's CDR3 is CATSNPSGGGEAFF. The CDR3, as DNA: TGTGCCACCAGCAACCCTTCAGGGGGCGGAGAAGCTTTCTTT.

CDR3 region: CASSSLGQGAPEQYF. CDR3 sequence (DNA): TGTGCCAGCAGCTCGCTGGGACAGGGGGCCCCCGAGCAGTACTTC. The chain joins TRBV13 to TRBJ2-7; 12 positions match TRBD1. The CDR3 runs to 15 residues. Trimming removed 4 bases from V and 6 bases from J; junction bases left unmatched: 7. CDR1 PRHDT and CDR2 FYEKMQ come from the germline V gene (reference sequence). Based on the CDR3 plus reference TRBV13 and TRBJ2-7, the full variable domain is AAGVIQSPRHLIKEKRETATLKCYPIPRHDTVYWYQQGPGQDPQFLISFYEKMQSDKGSIPDRFSAQQFSDYHSELNMSSLELGDSALYFCASSSLGQGAPEQYFGPGTRLTVT.

The chain has TRBV10-1 and TRBJ2-1, with a possible D match to TRBD2 (5 bases). V lost 1 base, J lost 0 bases, and 13 bases lay in between. CDR3 length: 17 amino acids. CDR1 is WNHNN and CDR2 is SYGVQD in the germline V gene (reference sequence). In DNA form, the CDR3 reads TGCGCCAGCAGTGAGTACTCTAGCCGGAGCTCCTACAATGAGCAGTTCTTC. This sequence encodes CASSEYSSRSSYNEQFF.

The CDR3: CASRIQGAGETQYF. CDR3 nucleotides: TGTGCCAGCAGGATACAGGGGGCAGGCGAGACCCAGTACTTC. The chain is built from TRBV5-4 and TRBJ2-5; 9 positions match TRBD1. This CDR3 comprises 14 residues. Germline V CDR1 and CDR2: SGHNT, YYREEE (reference sequence). Trimming cost V 5 bases and J 5 bases; bases outside gene matches: 7.

Details on this clone: The junction does not match germline at one end; this may be a read error. The rearrangement uses TRBV6-6 and TRBJ1-5; unclear D gene. The CDR3 consists of 12 residues. Germline-derived CDR1 and CDR2 are MNHNY and SVGAGI (reference sequence). The CDR3 nucleotides read TGTGCCAGCAGTTACTCGATAGCGGGGTATAGTTTT. Translated: CASSYSIAGYSF.

Here the CDR3 DNA reads TGTGCCAGCAGTTATGAGGCTAGCGGGGATGAGACCCAGTACTTC. Amino acids: CASSYEASGDETQYF. The chain joins TRBV6-2 or TRBV6-3 to TRBJ2-5, with TRBD2 identical over 9 bases. This CDR3 has 15 residues. J gave up 5 bases and V 3 bases, and 7 bases lay outside the gene matches. The germline CDR1 and CDR2 sequences are MNHEY and SVGEGT.

Only one count was recorded for this clone. The chain combines TRBV19 with TRBJ2-1; TRBD2 might be the D (7 bases). Germline V lookup: CDR1 LNHDA, CDR2 SQIVND (reference sequence). The CDR3 is 12 amino acids. V gave up 5 bases and J gave up 15 bases, with 17 bases separating them. CDR3 sequence: CASSSRGAGPFF. The CDR3 DNA reads as TGTGCCAGTAGTTCCCGGGGGGCAGGGCCGTTCTTC.

This sequence joins TRBV5-4 and TRBJ2-3; 7 bases align to TRBD1. J lost 9 bases, V lost 4 bases, and 14 bases had no gene match. This CDR3 region has 15 residues. The V gene's germline CDR1 is SGHNT and CDR2 YYREEE (reference sequence). In nucleotides, the CDR3 is TGTGCCAGCAGCGTCCGGGCCGTATCGACAGGGACGCAGTATTTT. It translates to CASSVRAVSTGTQYF. Full variable domain (remainder filled in from reference TRBV5-4 and TRBJ2-3): ETGVTQSPTHLIKTRGQQVTLRCSSQSGHNTVSWYQQALGQGPQFIFQYYREEENGRGNFPPRFSGLQFPNYSSELNVNALELDDSALYLCASSVRAVSTGTQYFGPGTRLTVL.

This clone was detected only once. The chain employs TRBV6-2 or TRBV6-3 and TRBJ1-5, with a tentative D call TRBD1 (5 bases). Trimming pared 5 bases from V and 6 bases from J, leaving 11 bases between. Germline V gene lookup returns CDR1 MNHEY and CDR2 SVGEGT. The CDR3 totals 13 residues. The CDR3 region has the DNA TGTGCCAGCAGTAGGCAGGGCGGTCAGCCCCAGCATTTT. Translating it yields CASSRQGGQPQHF.

This clone was seen once. The rearrangement links TRBV5-6 to TRBJ1-4; 9 bases line up with TRBD1. With 4 bases clipped from V and 2 bases from J, the junction kept 6 bases outside the gene matches. This CDR3 spans 16 amino acids. Germline V gives CDR1 SGHDT, CDR2 YYEEEE. The CDR3 coding sequence is TGTGCCAGCAGCCCTGGGACAGGGAGGACTAATGAAAAACTGTTTTTT. Translated: CASSPGTGRTNEKLFF. Full variable domain (missing parts from reference TRBV5-6 and TRBJ1-4): DAGVTQSPTHLIKTRGQQVTLRCSPKSGHDTVSWYQQALGQGPQFIFQYYEEEERQRGNFPDRFSGHQFPNYSSELNVNALLLGDSALYLCASSPGTGRTNEKLFFGSGTQLSVL.

The genes are TRBV25-1 and TRBJ2-7; possibly TRBD1 for D (6 bases). The V gene's germline CDR1 is MGHDK and CDR2 SYGVNS. The germline V and J ends were trimmed by 8 bases and 2 bases, with 13 bases remaining between them. The CDR3 has 13 amino acids. The CDR3 spells CASSLTGAYEQYF. CDR3 DNA sequence: TGTGCCAGCTCCCTGACAGGCGCCTACGAGCAGTACTTC.

This chain uses TRBV7-2 with TRBJ2-1, with 10 bases matching TRBD2. V trimming: 5 bases; J trimming: 8 bases; junction bases outside the gene matches: 6. This CDR3 region has 14 residues. Germline V gene data show CDR1 as SGHTA and CDR2 as FQGNSA. The CDR3 is CASSKSGGADEQFF. CDR3 nucleotide sequence: TGTGCCAGCAGCAAAAGCGGGGGGGCCGATGAGCAGTTCTTC.

This rearrangement joins TRBV28 to TRBJ2-2; possibly TRBD1 for D (7 bases). This CDR3 is 16 amino acids long. Per germline, CDR1 MDHEN and CDR2 SYDVKM. Trimming removed 7 bases at V and 9 bases at J, with 24 bases between. CDR3 DNA sequence: TGTGCCAGCACTGATCAAACGCCAGGGGGGATAAGGGAGCTGTTTTTT. Translating it yields CASTDQTPGGIRELFF.

This sequence joins TRBV7-6 and TRBJ2-1; 12 bases are shared with TRBD2. V dropped 1 base and J dropped 7; count of bases not matched to a gene: 11. From germline, CDR1 is SGHVS and CDR2 FNYEAQ. The CDR3 is 18 amino acids. The CDR3 spells CASSLVLAGGSLANEQFF. Here the CDR3 DNA reads TGTGCCAGCAGCTTAGTACTAGCGGGGGGCAGCCTCGCGAATGAGCAGTTCTTC.

The chain recombines TRBV19 with TRBJ2-1, with TRBD2 identical over 9 bases. The CDR3 runs 14 residues. The V segment lost 3 bases and the J segment 9 bases; nucleotides outside the gene matches: 6. Germline assignment: CDR1 LNHDA and CDR2 SQIVND (reference sequence). CDR3 protein: CASSISREGGEQFF. CDR3 sequence (DNA): TGTGCCAGTAGTATCTCGCGGGAGGGGGGTGAGCAGTTCTTC.

The rearrangement links TRBV5-4 to TRBJ2-7, with 10 bases lining up with TRBD1. Germline CDR1 and CDR2: SGHNT and YYREEE (reference sequence). This CDR3 spans 17 amino acids. The V gene end was trimmed by 4 bases and the J gene end by 2 bases; junction bases not matched to a gene: 12. The CDR3 is CASSPIPPGQGTYEQYF. The CDR3 bases are TGTGCCAGCAGCCCCATACCTCCGGGACAGGGGACCTACGAGCAGTACTTC. Based on the CDR3 plus reference TRBV5-4 and TRBJ2-7, the full variable domain is ETGVTQSPTHLIKTRGQQVTLRCSSQSGHNTVSWYQQALGQGPQFIFQYYREEENGRGNFPPRFSGLQFPNYSSELNVNALELDDSALYLCASSPIPPGQGTYEQYFGPGTRLTVT.